The clone carrying this TCR beta chain was seen just once. The germline CDR1 and CDR2 sequences are MNHNY and SVGAGI (reference sequence). The CDR3 sequence is 14 residues long. This sample is part of a study of shared clonotypes between healthy human individuals. Measured with immunoSEQ multiplex PCR; TCRdb has only the in-frame clones, and not every one. Of about 490,000 clones in the sample, more than 75% were seen once. V usage is TRBV6-6 and J usage is TRBJ2-5, with D possibly TRBD2 on 5 matching bases. The DNA end lines up better with TRBJ2-7; the J call may be wrong. The TCR comes from a woman in her thirties or forties in good health. Some clones in this sample may be carry-over from other donors' samples. Sequenced sample: PBMCs. The CDR3 DNA reads as TGTGCCAGCAGTTACTCTGTGAGGGACTACGAGCAGTACTTC. Translating it yields CASSYSVRDYEQYF.